This T cell receptor (beta chain) was found in a study of shared clonotypes between healthy human individuals. About the research overall: Used for every donor were three CD4 naive, three CD4 memory, two CD8 naive and one CD8 memory plate. Study conclusions and caveats: Memory subsets generally showed smaller estimated richness than naive subsets did.

Adults of Caucasian background living in Nashville, Tennessee made up all donors. Clones were read by immunoSEQ multiplex PCR, and TCRdb kept only the in-frame ones, dropping some. The sample consists of around 1.1 million clones, around 82% of them appearing once. About this clone itself: The antigen remains unidentified.

CDR1 and CDR2 (germline): SGHVS, FNYEAQ. This CDR3 has 13 residues. The ends were cut back, 4 bases at V and 5 bases at J, with 11 bases in the middle. This TCR derives from a man aged 18 to 29 in good health. Some clones in this sample may be carry-over from other donors' samples. The chain recombines TRBV7-6 with TRBJ2-5; D not certain. Sequenced: memory CD4+ T cells from PBMCs. As for subset: CD45RA-negative fraction. The CDR3 loop is CASSSLTRETQYF. The CDR3 DNA reads as TGTGCCAGCAGCTCCCTCACCCGGGAGACCCAGTACTTC.